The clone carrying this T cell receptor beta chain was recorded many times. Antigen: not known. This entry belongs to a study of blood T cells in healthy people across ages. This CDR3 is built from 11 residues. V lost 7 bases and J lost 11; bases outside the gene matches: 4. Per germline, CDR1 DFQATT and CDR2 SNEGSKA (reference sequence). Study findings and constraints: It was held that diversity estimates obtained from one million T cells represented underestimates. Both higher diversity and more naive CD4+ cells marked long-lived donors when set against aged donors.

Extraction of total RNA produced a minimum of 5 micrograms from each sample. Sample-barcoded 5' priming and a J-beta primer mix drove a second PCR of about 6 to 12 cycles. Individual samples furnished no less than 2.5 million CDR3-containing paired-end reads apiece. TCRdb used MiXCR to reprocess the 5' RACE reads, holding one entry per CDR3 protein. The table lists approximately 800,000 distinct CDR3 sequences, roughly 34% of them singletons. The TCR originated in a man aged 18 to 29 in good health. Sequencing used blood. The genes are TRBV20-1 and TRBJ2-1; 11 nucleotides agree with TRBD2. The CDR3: CSVGTSGQQFF. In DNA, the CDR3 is TGCAGTGTTGGGACTAGCGGCCAGCAGTTCTTC.